This note documents a single T cell receptor (beta chain) sequence. What it binds is unknown. Sequence at one end of the junction differs from germline and may be a read error. Germline V gives CDR1 SGHTA, CDR2 FQGNSA. The CDR3 length is 13 residues. The source of the sample is a study of Tregs in tolerant kidney transplant recipients. Across the whole study: Recipient PBMCs carried a CFSE label and met irradiated graft donor PBMCs for over 5 days before FACS sorting. Study results and limitations: Expanding Tregs on activated donor B cells appeared to best identify donor-specific TCRbeta clones.

Some clones are missing from TCRdb's copy, which holds only in-frame ones; the method was immunoSEQ multiplex PCR. Of thousands of clones detected, roughly half appear once; the ten largest clones hold approximately 5.9%. The clonotype was recovered from a human donor in good health. Sequences were obtained from CD4+ T cells from blood cultured with allogeneic cells. The chain carries TRBV7-2 and TRBJ2-1; no definite D call. The CDR3 is CASSLKTDTKQFF. For the CDR3, the DNA is TGCGCCAGCAGCCTGAAGACCGATACTAAGCAGTTCTTC.